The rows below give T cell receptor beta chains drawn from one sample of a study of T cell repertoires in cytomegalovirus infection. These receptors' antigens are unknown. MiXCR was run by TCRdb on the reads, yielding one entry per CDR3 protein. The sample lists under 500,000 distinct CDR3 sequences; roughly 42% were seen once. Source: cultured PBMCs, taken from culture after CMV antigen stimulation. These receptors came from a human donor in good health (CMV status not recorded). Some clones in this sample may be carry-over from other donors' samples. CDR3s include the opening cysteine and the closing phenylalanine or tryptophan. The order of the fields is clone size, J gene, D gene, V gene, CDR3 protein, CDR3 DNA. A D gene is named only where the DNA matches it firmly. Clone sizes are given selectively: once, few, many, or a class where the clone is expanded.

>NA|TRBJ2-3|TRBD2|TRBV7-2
CASSPFLAGRGADTQYF
TGTGCCAGCAGCCCTTTCTTAGCGGGGCGGGGGGCAGATACGCAGTATTTT
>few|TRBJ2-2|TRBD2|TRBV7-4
CASSLRRSGSTGELFF
TGTGCCAGCAGCTTACGTCGGAGCGGGAGCACCGGGGAGCTGTTTTTT
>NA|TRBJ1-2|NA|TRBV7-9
CASQGQRAYGYTF
TGTGCCAGCCAAGGACAGAGAGCATATGGCTACACCTTC
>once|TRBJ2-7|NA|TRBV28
CASTPRADYEQYF
TGTGCCAGCACCCCGAGGGCAGACTACGAGCAGTACTTC
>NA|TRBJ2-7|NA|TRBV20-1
CSAREDLAYEQYF
TGCAGTGCTAGGGAGGACTTGGCCTACGAGCAGTACTTC
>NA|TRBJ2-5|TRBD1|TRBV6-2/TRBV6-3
CASSHPGQYQETQYF
TGTGCCAGCAGTCATCCGGGACAGTACCAAGAGACCCAGTACTTC
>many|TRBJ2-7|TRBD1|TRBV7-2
CASSLGDRGGHEQYF
TGTGCCAGCAGCTTAGGGGACAGGGGAGGACACGAGCAGTACTTC
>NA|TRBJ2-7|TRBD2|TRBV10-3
CAISGGGAGGPLPYEQYF
TGTGCCATCAGTGGGGGAGGAGCGGGAGGGCCGCTTCCCTACGAGCAGTACTTC
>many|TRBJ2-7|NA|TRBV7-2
CASSLESTLLREQYF
TGTGCCAGCAGCTTAGAGTCAACCCTACTACGCGAGCAGTACTTC
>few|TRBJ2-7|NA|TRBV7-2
CASSLAGTLREQYF
TGTGCCAGCAGCTTAGCCGGGACCTTGCGGGAGCAGTACTTC
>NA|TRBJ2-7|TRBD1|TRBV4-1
CASSQDGTGYYEQYF
TGCGCCAGCAGCCAAGATGGGACAGGGTATTACGAGCAGTACTTC
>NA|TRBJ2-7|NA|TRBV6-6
CASLKGEVGPYF
TGTGCCAGCCTGAAGGGGGAAGTAGGACCGTACTTC
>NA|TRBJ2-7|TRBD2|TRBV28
CASRRTSGGSYEQYF
TGTGCCAGCAGACGTACTAGCGGGGGCTCCTACGAGCAGTACTTC
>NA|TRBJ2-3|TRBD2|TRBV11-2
CASSQGTSGIRTDTQYF
TGTGCCAGCAGCCAAGGGACTAGCGGGATCCGCACAGATACGCAGTATTTT
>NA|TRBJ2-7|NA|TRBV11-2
CASSRLFSYEQYF
TGTGCCAGCAGCCGTCTTTTCTCCTACGAGCAGTACTTC
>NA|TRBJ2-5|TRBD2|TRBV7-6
CASSTGGSGKRKETQYF
TGTGCCAGCAGCACTGGGGGTAGCGGGAAGAGGAAAGAGACCCAGTACTTC
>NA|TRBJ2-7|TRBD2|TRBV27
CASRLSLATSTYEQYF
TGTGCCAGCCGACTGTCCCTCGCGACTAGCACTTACGAGCAGTACTTC
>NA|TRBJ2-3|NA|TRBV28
CASSFWGRGTDTQYF
TGTGCCAGCAGTTTTTGGGGGCGCGGCACAGATACGCAGTATTTT
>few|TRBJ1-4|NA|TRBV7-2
CASSPFQGGDEKLFF
TGTGCCAGCAGCCCATTTCAGGGCGGAGATGAAAAACTGTTTTTT
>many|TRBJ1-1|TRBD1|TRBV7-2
CASRGQPNTEAFF
TGTGCCAGCAGGGGACAGCCGAACACTGAAGCTTTCTTT
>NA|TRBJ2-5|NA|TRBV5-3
CASSLHWEETQYF
TGTGCCAGCAGCTTGCACTGGGAAGAGACCCAGTACTTC
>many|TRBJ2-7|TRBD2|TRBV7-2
CASRYLETSGSYEQYF
TGTGCCAGCAGGTACCTGGAGACTAGCGGCTCCTACGAGCAGTACTTC
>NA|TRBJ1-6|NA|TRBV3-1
CASSQDPGQYNSPLHF
TGTGCCAGCAGCCAAGATCCCGGACAGTATAATTCACCCCTCCACTTT
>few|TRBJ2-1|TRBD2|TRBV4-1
CASSQFGTSGVSSSYNEQFF
TGCGCCAGCAGCCAATTCGGGACTAGCGGGGTGTCAAGCTCCTACAATGAGCAGTTCTTC
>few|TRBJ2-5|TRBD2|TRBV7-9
CASSLDRGGARETQYF
TGTGCCAGCAGCTTAGATCGGGGGGGCGCGAGGGAGACCCAGTACTTC
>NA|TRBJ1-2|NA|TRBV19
CASSQVNYGYTF
TGTGCCAGTAGTCAGGTTAACTATGGCTACACCTTC
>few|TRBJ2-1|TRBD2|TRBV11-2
CASSLGGLAGLGDEQFF
TGTGCCAGCAGCTTAGGCGGACTAGCGGGTCTCGGGGACGAGCAGTTCTTC
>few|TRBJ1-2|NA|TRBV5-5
CASSFAGAVNYGYTF
TGTGCCAGCAGCTTCGCAGGCGCCGTGAACTATGGCTACACCTTC
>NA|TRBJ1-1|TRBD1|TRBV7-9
CASSLRGWDRGANTEAFF
TGTGCCAGCAGCCTCAGGGGTTGGGACAGGGGGGCTAACACTGAAGCTTTCTTT
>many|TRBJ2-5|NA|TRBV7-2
CASSLRSSEQETQYF
TGTGCCAGCAGCTTACGCTCTAGCGAGCAAGAGACCCAGTACTTC
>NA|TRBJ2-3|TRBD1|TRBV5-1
CASSSEGATQYF
TGCGCCAGCAGCTCTGAGGGGGCGACGCAGTATTTT
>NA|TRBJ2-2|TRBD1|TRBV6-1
CASVRQGSTGELFF
TGTGCCAGCGTCCGACAGGGTAGCACCGGGGAGCTGTTTTTT
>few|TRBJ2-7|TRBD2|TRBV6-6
CASSYGTSGIGTYEQYF
TGTGCCAGCAGTTACGGGACTAGCGGGATAGGAACCTACGAGCAGTACTTC
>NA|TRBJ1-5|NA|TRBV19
CATEAGVVVNQPQHF
TGTGCCACCGAAGCGGGGGTAGTGGTCAATCAGCCCCAGCATTTT
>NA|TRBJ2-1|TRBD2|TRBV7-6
CASSPIRWEGRNEQFF
TGTGCCAGCAGCCCGATAAGGTGGGAGGGGAGAAATGAGCAGTTCTTC
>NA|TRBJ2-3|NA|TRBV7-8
CASSPYGDSVPQYF
TGTGCCAGCAGCCCCTACGGCGACAGTGTTCCGCAGTATTTT
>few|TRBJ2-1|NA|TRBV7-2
CASSLVSLSEQFF
TGTGCCAGCAGCTTAGTTTCCTTGAGTGAGCAGTTCTTC
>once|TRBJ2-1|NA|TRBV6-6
CASSGGLWPDNEQFF
TGTGCCAGCAGTGGAGGTTTGTGGCCAGACAATGAGCAGTTCTTC
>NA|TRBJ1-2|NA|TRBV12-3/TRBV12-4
CASSFEGIDGYTF
TGTGCCAGCAGTTTCGAGGGGATCGATGGCTACACCTTC
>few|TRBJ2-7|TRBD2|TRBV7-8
CASSPVALGGMRGYEQYF
TGTGCCAGCAGCCCCGTCGCCCTGGGGGGGATGAGAGGCTACGAGCAGTACTTC
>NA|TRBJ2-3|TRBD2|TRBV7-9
CASSLPDLVGLAGDFADTQYF
TGTGCCAGCAGCTTACCCGACCTTGTGGGACTAGCGGGAGATTTTGCAGATACGCAGTATTTT
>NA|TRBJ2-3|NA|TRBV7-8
CASSYEGSTDTQYF
TGTGCCAGCAGCTATGAGGGGAGCACAGATACGCAGTATTTT
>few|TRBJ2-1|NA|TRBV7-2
CASSPWGASGTPNEQFF
TGTGCCAGCAGCCCCTGGGGGGCTAGCGGTACCCCCAATGAGCAGTTCTTC
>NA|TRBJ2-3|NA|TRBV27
CASSPLPTRTQYF
TGTGCCAGCAGTCCCCTTCCCACCCGTACGCAGTATTTT
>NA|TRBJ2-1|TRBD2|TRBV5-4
CASSLEPAGYNEQFF
TGTGCCAGCAGCTTGGAACCAGCGGGGTACAATGAGCAGTTCTTC
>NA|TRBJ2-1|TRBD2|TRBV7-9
CASSYSGNYNEQFF
TGTGCCAGCAGCTATAGCGGGAACTACAATGAGCAGTTCTTC
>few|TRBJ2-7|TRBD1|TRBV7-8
CASSQPPRGPSYEQYF
TGTGCCAGCAGCCAGCCTCCTAGGGGGCCCTCCTACGAGCAGTACTTC